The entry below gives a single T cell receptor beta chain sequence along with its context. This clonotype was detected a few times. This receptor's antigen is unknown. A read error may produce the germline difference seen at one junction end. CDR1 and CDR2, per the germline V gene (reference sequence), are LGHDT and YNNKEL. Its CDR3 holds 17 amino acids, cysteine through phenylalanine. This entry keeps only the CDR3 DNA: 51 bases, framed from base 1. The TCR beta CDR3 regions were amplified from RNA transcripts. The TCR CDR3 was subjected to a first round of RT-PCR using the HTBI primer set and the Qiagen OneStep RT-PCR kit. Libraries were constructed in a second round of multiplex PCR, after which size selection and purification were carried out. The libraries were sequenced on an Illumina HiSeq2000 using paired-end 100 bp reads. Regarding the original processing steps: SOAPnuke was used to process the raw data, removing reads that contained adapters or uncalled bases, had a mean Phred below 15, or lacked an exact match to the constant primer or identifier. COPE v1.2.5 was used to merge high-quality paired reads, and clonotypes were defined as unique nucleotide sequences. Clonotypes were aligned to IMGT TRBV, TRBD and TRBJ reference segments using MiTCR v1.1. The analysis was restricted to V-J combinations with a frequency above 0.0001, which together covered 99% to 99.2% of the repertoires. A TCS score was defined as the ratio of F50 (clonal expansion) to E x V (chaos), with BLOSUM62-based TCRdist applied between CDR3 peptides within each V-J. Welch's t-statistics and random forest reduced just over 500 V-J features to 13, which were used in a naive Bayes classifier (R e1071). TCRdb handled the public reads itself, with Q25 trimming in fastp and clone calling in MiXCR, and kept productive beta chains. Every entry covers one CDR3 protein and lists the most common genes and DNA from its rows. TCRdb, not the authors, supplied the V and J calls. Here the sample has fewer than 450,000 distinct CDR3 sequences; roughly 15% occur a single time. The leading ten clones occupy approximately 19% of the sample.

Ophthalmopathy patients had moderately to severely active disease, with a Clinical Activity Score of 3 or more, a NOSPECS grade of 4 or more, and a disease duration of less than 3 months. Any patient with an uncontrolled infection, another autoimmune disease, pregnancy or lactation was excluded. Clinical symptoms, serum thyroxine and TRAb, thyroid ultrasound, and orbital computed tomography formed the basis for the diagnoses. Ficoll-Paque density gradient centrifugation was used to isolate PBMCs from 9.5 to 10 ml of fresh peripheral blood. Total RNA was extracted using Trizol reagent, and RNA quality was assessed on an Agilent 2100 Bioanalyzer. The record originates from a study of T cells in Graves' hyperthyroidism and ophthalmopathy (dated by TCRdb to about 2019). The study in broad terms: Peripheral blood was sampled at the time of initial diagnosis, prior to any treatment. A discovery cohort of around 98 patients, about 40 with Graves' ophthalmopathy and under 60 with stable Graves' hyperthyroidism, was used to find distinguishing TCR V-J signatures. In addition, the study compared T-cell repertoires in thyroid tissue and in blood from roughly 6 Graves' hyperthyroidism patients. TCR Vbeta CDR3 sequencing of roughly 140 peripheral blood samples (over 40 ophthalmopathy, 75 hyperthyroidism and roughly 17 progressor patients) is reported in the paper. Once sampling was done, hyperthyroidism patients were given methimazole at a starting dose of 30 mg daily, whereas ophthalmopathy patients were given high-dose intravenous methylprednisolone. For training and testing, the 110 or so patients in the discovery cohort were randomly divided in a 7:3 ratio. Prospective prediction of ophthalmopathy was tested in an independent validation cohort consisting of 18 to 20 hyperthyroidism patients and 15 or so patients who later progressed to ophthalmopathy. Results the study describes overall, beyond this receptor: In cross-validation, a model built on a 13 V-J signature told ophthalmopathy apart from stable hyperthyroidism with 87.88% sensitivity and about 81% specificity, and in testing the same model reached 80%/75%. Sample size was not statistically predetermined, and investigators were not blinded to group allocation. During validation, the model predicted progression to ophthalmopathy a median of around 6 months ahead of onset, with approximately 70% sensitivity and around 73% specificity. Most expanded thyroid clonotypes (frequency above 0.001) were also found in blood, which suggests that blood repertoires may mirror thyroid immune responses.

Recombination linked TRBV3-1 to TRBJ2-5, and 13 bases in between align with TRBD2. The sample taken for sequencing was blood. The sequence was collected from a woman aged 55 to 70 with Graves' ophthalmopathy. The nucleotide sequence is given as TGTGCCGGCAGCCAAGCTAAGGGACTAGCGGGATTGCAGACCCAGTACTTC. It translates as CAGSQAKGLAGLQTQYF.